This is a list of T cell receptor beta chains from one sample in a study of CD8+CD57+ T cells in acquired aplastic anemia. TCRdb fed the reads into MiXCR, producing one record per CDR3 protein. The sample holds 100,000 to 120,000 distinct CDR3 sequences, less than 65% seen once. The material sequenced was sorted CD4+, CD8+, or CD8+CD57+ T cells (not recorded which) from PBMCs. The receptors were gathered from a human donor in good health, serving as a control. The CDR3 runs from the conserved cysteine through the conserved F or W. A D gene is named only where the DNA matches it firmly. Clone size is given for some rows only: seen once, a few or many times, or a class if the clone is expanded.

size: NA
D: NA
J: TRBJ1-1
V: TRBV11-3
CDR3: CASSQGGDTEAIF
DNA: TGTGCCAGCAGCCAGGGTGGTGACACTGAAGCTATCTTT

size: NA
D: NA
J: TRBJ2-7
V: TRBV25-1
CDR3: CASVEGGQSLEQYF
DNA: TGTGCCAGCGTTGAGGGCGGACAGTCCCTCGAGCAGTACTTC

size: many
D: TRBD1
J: TRBJ2-1
V: TRBV19
CDR3: CASSVDRGRWGEQFF
DNA: TGTGCCAGTAGCGTGGACAGGGGGCGGTGGGGGGAGCAGTTCTTC

size: many
D: NA
J: TRBJ1-6
V: TRBV7-2
CDR3: CASSLLPRAFVGNSPLHF
DNA: TGTGCCAGCAGCTTACTCCCGAGAGCGTTCGTCGGTAATTCACCCCTCCACTTT

size: NA
D: NA
J: TRBJ2-7
V: TRBV25-1
CDR3: CASSGGGRGPAYEQYF
DNA: TGTGCCAGCAGTGGGGGGGGGCGGGGTCCGGCCTACGAGCAGTACTTC

size: NA
D: TRBD1
J: TRBJ2-7
V: TRBV25-1
CDR3: CASGGQGRHEQYF
DNA: TGTGCCAGCGGGGGACAGGGGAGGCACGAGCAGTACTTC

size: once
D: NA
J: TRBJ2-1
V: TRBV2
CDR3: CASTTSYNEQFF
DNA: TGTGCCAGCACAACCTCCTACAATGAGCAGTTCTTC

size: NA
D: NA
J: TRBJ2-7
V: TRBV29-1
CDR3: CSVEAGDFPAYEQYF
DNA: TGCAGCGTTGAAGCCGGGGATTTTCCCGCCTACGAGCAGTACTTC

size: many
D: NA
J: TRBJ2-5
V: TRBV24-1
CDR3: CATSLAGQETQYF
DNA: TGTGCCACCAGTCTCGCAGGGCAAGAGACCCAGTACTTC

size: NA
D: NA
J: TRBJ2-7
V: TRBV29-1
CDR3: CSVARDGAGEQYF
DNA: TGCAGCGTTGCGCGTGACGGGGCGGGCGAGCAGTACTTC

size: NA
D: NA
J: TRBJ1-2
V: TRBV19
CDR3: CASSRRGNRDGYTF
DNA: TGTGCCAGTAGTAGAAGAGGTAACAGGGACGGCTACACCTTC

size: many
D: NA
J: TRBJ1-1
V: TRBV4-3
CDR3: CASSQYRDNTEAFF
DNA: TGCGCCAGCAGCCAGTACAGGGATAACACTGAAGCTTTCTTT

size: many
D: TRBD2
J: TRBJ2-1
V: TRBV4-2
CDR3: CASSQEGLAGWGYNEQFF
DNA: TGTGCCAGCAGCCAAGAGGGACTAGCGGGGTGGGGATACAATGAGCAGTTCTTC

size: NA
D: TRBD1
J: TRBJ2-7
V: TRBV6-1
CDR3: CASSPRDRGAEQYF
DNA: TGTGCCAGCAGCCCACGGGACAGGGGAGCCGAGCAGTACTTC

size: NA
D: TRBD1
J: TRBJ2-7
V: TRBV6-5
CDR3: CASSYSGTGIEQYF
DNA: TGTGCCAGCAGTTACTCCGGGACAGGGATCGAGCAGTACTTC

size: many
D: NA
J: TRBJ2-7
V: TRBV12-3/TRBV12-4
CDR3: CASSLSPRSYEQYF
DNA: TGTGCCAGCAGTTTATCCCCCAGATCCTACGAGCAGTACTTC

size: NA
D: TRBD1
J: TRBJ1-2
V: TRBV29-1
CDR3: CSVGLTGANYGYTF
DNA: TGCAGCGTGGGCCTGACAGGGGCTAACTATGGCTACACCTTC

size: many
D: NA
J: TRBJ2-7
V: TRBV30
CDR3: CAWSVGLPGEQYF
DNA: TGTGCCTGGAGTGTGGGACTCCCCGGCGAGCAGTACTTC

size: NA
D: NA
J: TRBJ2-7
V: TRBV29-1
CDR3: CSAQNSYEQYF
DNA: TGCAGCGCCCAGAACAGCTACGAGCAGTACTTC

size: many
D: NA
J: TRBJ2-7
V: TRBV5-6
CDR3: CASSSGGHEQYF
DNA: TGTGCCAGCAGCTCAGGGGGGCACGAGCAGTACTTC

size: many
D: NA
J: TRBJ2-7
V: TRBV7-2
CDR3: CASSYPPRRPTGEQYF
DNA: TGTGCCAGCAGCTACCCTCCCCGACGGCCTACGGGCGAGCAGTACTTC

size: NA
D: NA
J: TRBJ2-7
V: TRBV29-1
CDR3: CSVVVRGSVYEQYF
DNA: TGCAGCGTTGTGGTTCGGGGATCGGTGTACGAGCAGTACTTC

size: NA
D: NA
J: TRBJ2-7
V: TRBV19
CDR3: CTSSINRNFGEQYF
DNA: TGTACCAGTAGTATAAATCGAAATTTTGGCGAGCAGTACTTC

size: NA
D: NA
J: TRBJ1-2
V: TRBV5-8
CDR3: CASSFAAIYGYTF
DNA: TGTGCCAGCAGCTTCGCAGCTATCTATGGCTACACCTTC

size: many
D: TRBD2
J: TRBJ2-1
V: TRBV11-1
CDR3: CASSLFGTSGGKNDIYNEQFF
DNA: TGTGCCAGCAGCTTATTTGGGACTAGCGGGGGGAAAAATGACATTTACAATGAGCAGTTCTTC

size: many
D: TRBD2
J: TRBJ2-1
V: TRBV2
CDR3: CASPSSGGNYNEQFF
DNA: TGTGCCAGCCCCTCTAGCGGGGGTAACTACAATGAGCAGTTCTTC

size: many
D: TRBD2
J: TRBJ2-1
V: TRBV6-2/TRBV6-3
CDR3: CASSSAGPSSYNEQFF
DNA: TGTGCCAGCAGTTCAGCGGGGCCGAGCTCCTACAATGAGCAGTTCTTC

size: NA
D: NA
J: TRBJ1-2
V: TRBV10-3
CDR3: CAISDRLDLGYGYTF
DNA: TGTGCCATCAGTGATCGTCTGGACCTCGGCTATGGCTACACCTTC

size: few
D: TRBD1
J: TRBJ2-6
V: TRBV27
CDR3: CASSPRTGPLGANVLTF
DNA: TGTGCCAGCAGTCCAAGGACAGGGCCTCTCGGGGCCAACGTCCTGACTTTC

size: NA
D: NA
J: TRBJ1-5
V: TRBV7-9
CDR3: CASSLGDLPRHF
DNA: TGTGCCAGCAGCTTAGGGGATCTTCCCCGGCATTTT

size: NA
D: NA
J: TRBJ1-1
V: TRBV14
CDR3: CASSQGNGNTEAFF
DNA: TGTGCCAGCAGCCAAGGGAACGGGAACACTGAAGCTTTCTTT

size: once
D: TRBD1
J: TRBJ2-5
V: TRBV10-3
CDR3: CAIRGQQEAQYF
DNA: TGTGCCATCAGGGGACAGCAAGAGGCCCAGTACTTC

size: NA
D: NA
J: TRBJ2-5
V: TRBV12-3/TRBV12-4
CDR3: CASTRGSQETQYF
DNA: TGTGCCAGCACTAGGGGTTCCCAAGAGACCCAGTACTTC

size: NA
D: TRBD1
J: TRBJ2-5
V: TRBV2
CDR3: CASSSAGQGRETQYF
DNA: TGTGCCAGCAGTTCTGCCGGACAGGGGAGAGAGACCCAGTACTTC

size: NA
D: TRBD1
J: TRBJ1-2
V: TRBV10-3
CDR3: CAISDSGGNGYTF
DNA: TGTGCCATCAGTGATTCAGGGGGCAATGGCTACACCTTC

size: NA
D: NA
J: TRBJ1-4
V: TRBV5-1
CDR3: CASSLSDRPTNEKLFF
DNA: TGCGCCAGCAGCTTATCTGACCGGCCAACTAATGAAAAACTGTTTTTT

size: NA
D: TRBD1
J: TRBJ2-7
V: TRBV12-3/TRBV12-4
CDR3: CASSSTDYDRDYEQYF
DNA: TGTGCCAGCAGTTCCACCGATTACGACAGGGACTACGAGCAGTACTTC

size: many
D: TRBD2
J: TRBJ2-3
V: TRBV14
CDR3: CASSQLAGSSTDTQYF
DNA: TGTGCCAGCAGCCAACTAGCGGGGTCTAGCACAGATACGCAGTATTTT

size: NA
D: NA
J: TRBJ1-1
V: TRBV2
CDR3: CASSDNTDTEAFF
DNA: TGTGCCAGCAGTGACAACACGGACACTGAAGCTTTCTTT

size: NA
D: TRBD1
J: TRBJ1-2
V: TRBV10-3
CDR3: CATSDEGQEVGYTF
DNA: TGTGCCACCAGTGATGAGGGACAGGAGGTTGGCTACACCTTC

size: NA
D: NA
J: TRBJ2-2
V: TRBV9
CDR3: CASSVMDMGELFF
DNA: TGTGCCAGCAGCGTAATGGACATGGGGGAGCTGTTTTTT

size: once
D: NA
J: TRBJ2-7
V: TRBV7-9
CDR3: CASSLAGRYEQYF
DNA: TGTGCCAGCAGCTTAGCAGGTCGCTACGAGCAGTACTTC

size: NA
D: TRBD1
J: TRBJ1-2
V: TRBV29-1
CDR3: CSVVLRDRGRADYGYTF
DNA: TGCAGCGTTGTCCTCCGGGACAGGGGGCGAGCTGACTATGGCTACACCTTC

size: NA
D: TRBD1
J: TRBJ1-2
V: TRBV20-1
CDR3: CSARDPAGGVGGYTF
DNA: TGCAGTGCTAGAGATCCTGCAGGGGGTGTCGGTGGCTACACCTTC

size: NA
D: NA
J: TRBJ1-1
V: TRBV15
CDR3: CATSRSDVNTEAFF
DNA: TGTGCCACCAGCAGATCGGACGTGAACACTGAAGCTTTCTTT

size: NA
D: TRBD1
J: TRBJ1-1
V: TRBV29-1
CDR3: CSAHTGDYTEAFF
DNA: TGCAGCGCCCATACAGGGGACTACACTGAAGCTTTCTTT

size: NA
D: NA
J: TRBJ1-1
V: TRBV19
CDR3: CASSISRVGSGTEAFF
DNA: TGTGCCAGTAGTATAAGCAGGGTGGGCTCAGGGACTGAAGCTTTCTTT

size: many
D: TRBD1
J: TRBJ1-2
V: TRBV12-3/TRBV12-4
CDR3: CASSLGGTGPNYGYTF
DNA: TGTGCCAGCAGTCTTGGTGGGACAGGGCCTAACTATGGCTACACCTTC

size: once
D: NA
J: TRBJ1-6
V: TRBV4-2
CDR3: CASSPLPGPGAYSPLHF
DNA: TGTGCCAGCAGCCCCCTACCGGGGCCAGGGGCATACTCACCCCTCCACTTT

size: few
D: TRBD1
J: TRBJ2-1
V: TRBV2
CDR3: CASMGQGRDEQFF
DNA: TGTGCCAGCATGGGACAGGGGAGGGATGAGCAGTTCTTC